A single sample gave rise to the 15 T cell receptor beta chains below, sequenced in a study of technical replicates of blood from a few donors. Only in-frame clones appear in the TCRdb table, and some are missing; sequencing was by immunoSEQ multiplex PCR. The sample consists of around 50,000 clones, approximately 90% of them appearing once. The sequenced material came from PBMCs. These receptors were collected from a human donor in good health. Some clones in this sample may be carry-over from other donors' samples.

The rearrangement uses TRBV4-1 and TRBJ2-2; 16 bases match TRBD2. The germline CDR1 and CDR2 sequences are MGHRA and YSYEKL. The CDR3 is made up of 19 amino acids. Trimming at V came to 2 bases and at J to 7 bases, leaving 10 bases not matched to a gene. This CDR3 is CASSQLSGTSGGASGELFF. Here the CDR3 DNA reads TGCGCCAGCAGCCAACTCTCCGGGACTAGCGGGGGGGCGAGCGGGGAGCTGTTTTTT.

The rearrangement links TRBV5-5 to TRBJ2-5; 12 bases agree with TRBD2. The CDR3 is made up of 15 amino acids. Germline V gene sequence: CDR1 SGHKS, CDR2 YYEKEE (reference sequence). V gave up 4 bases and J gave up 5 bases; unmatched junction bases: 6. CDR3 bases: TGTGCCAGCAGCGTGACTAGCGGGAGATATGAGACCCAGTACTTC. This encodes CASSVTSGRYETQYF. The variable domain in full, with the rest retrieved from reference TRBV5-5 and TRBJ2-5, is DAGVTQSPTHLIKTRGQQVTLRCSPISGHKSVSWYQQVLGQGPQFIFQYYEKEERGRGNFPDRFSARQFPNYSSELNVNALLLGDSALYLCASSVTSGRYETQYFGPGTRLLVL.

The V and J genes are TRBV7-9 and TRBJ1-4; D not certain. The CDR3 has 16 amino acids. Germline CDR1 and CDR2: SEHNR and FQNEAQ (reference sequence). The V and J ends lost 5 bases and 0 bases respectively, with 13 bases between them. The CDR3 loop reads CASSHTWASTNEKLFF. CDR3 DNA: TGTGCCAGCAGCCATACTTGGGCCTCAACTAATGAAAAACTGTTTTTT.

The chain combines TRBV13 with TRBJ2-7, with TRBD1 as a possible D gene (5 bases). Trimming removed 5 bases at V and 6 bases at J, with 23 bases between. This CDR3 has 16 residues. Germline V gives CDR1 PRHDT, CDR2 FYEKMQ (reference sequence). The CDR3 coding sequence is TGTGCCAGCAGCCCCTACAAGCAAGGGGAATTGGGCGAGCAGTACTTC. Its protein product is CASSPYKQGELGEQYF.

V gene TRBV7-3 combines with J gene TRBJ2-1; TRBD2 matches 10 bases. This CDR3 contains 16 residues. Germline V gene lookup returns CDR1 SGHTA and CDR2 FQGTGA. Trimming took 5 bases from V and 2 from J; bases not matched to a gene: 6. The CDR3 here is CASSQTSGSTYNEQFF. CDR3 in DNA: TGTGCCAGCAGCCAGACTAGCGGGTCCACCTACAATGAGCAGTTCTTC.

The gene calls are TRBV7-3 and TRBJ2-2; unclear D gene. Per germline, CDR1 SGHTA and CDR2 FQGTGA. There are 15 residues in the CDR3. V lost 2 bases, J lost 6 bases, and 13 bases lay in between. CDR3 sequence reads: CASSLRHRSAGELFF. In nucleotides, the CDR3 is TGTGCCAGCAGCTTACGTCACAGATCCGCCGGGGAGCTGTTTTTT. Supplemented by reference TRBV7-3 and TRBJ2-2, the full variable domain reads GAGVSQTPSNKVTEKGKYVELRCDPISGHTALYWYRQSLGQGPEFLIYFQGTGAADDSGLPNDRFFAVRPEGSVSTLKIQRTERGDSAVYLCASSLRHRSAGELFFGEGSRLTVL.

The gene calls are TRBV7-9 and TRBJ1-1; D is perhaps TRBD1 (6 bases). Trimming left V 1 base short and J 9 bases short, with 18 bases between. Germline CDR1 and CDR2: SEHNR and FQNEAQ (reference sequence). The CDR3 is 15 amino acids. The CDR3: CASSLDLVGTSQAFF. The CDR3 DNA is TGTGCCAGCAGCTTAGATCTCGTAGGGACAAGTCAAGCTTTCTTT. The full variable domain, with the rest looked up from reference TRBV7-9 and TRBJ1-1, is DTGVSQNPRHKITKRGQNVTFRCDPISEHNRLYWYRQTLGQGPEFLTYFQNEAQLEKSRLLSDRFSAERPKGSFSTLEIQRTEQGDSAMYLCASSLDLVGTSQAFFGQGTRLTVV.

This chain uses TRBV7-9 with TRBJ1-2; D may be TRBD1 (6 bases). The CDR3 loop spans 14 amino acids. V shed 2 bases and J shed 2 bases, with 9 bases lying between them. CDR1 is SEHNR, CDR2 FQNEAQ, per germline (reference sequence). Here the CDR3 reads CASSLRGQNYGYTF. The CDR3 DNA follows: TGTGCCAGCAGCTTACGCGGACAGAACTATGGCTACACCTTC. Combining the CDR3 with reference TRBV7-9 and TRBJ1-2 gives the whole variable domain DTGVSQNPRHKITKRGQNVTFRCDPISEHNRLYWYRQTLGQGPEFLTYFQNEAQLEKSRLLSDRFSAERPKGSFSTLEIQRTEQGDSAMYLCASSLRGQNYGYTFGSGTRLTVV.

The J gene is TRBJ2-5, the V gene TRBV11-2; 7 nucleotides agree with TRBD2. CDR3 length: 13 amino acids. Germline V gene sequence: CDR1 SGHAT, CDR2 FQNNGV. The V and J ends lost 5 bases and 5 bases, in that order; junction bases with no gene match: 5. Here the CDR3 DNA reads TGTGCCAGCAGCCCTGGACTAGGGGAGACCCAGTACTTC. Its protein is CASSPGLGETQYF.

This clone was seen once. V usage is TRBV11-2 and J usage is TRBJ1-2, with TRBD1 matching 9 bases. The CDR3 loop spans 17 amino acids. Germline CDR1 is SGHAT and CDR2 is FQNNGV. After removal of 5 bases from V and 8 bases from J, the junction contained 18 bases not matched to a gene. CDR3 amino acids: CASSHQSGDRVVWGYTF. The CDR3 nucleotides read TGTGCCAGCAGCCATCAGTCAGGGGACAGGGTGGTATGGGGCTACACCTTC.

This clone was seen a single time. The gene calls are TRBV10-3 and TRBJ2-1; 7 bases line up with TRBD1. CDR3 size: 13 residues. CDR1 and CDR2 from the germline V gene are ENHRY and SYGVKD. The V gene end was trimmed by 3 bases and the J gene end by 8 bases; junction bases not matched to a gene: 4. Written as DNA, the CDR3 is TGTGCCATCAGTGACGACAGGGCGTATGAGCAGTTCTTC. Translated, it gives CAISDDRAYEQFF.

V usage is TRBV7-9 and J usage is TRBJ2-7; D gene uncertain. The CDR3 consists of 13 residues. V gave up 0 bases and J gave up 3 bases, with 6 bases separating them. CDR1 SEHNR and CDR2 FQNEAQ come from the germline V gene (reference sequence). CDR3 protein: CASSLAEFYEQYF. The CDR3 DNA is TGTGCCAGCAGCTTAGCGGAGTTCTACGAGCAGTACTTC.

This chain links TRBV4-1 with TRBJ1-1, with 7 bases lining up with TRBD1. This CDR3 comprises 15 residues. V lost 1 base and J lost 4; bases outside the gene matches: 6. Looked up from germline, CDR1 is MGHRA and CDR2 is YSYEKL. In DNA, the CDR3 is TGCGCCAGCAGCCAAGGGACAACAGGGGCCACTGAAGCTTTCTTT. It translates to CASSQGTTGATEAFF.

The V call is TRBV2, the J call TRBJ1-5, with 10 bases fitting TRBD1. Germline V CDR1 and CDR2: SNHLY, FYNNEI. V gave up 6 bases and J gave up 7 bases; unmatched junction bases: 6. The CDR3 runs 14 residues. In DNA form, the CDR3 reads TGTGCCAGCAGCCAGACAGGGGGCGTGCAGCCCCAGCATTTT. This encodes CASSQTGGVQPQHF.

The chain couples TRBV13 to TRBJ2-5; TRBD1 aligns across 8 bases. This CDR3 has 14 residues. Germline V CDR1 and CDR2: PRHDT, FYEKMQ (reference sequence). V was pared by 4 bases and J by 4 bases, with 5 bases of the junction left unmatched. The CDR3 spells CASSSGDRGETQYF. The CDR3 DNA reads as TGTGCCAGCAGCTCCGGAGACAGGGGAGAGACCCAGTACTTC.